The entry that follows covers one TCR beta chain sequence. This clone's antigen is unknown. There are no base qualities to consult, and no much larger clone falls within one base. Donors were healthy HIV-negative adults with no recently reported acute infections or vaccinations. Every donor was a Caucasian adult residing in Nashville, Tennessee, USA. In the unsorted samples, 70 million to 90 million PBMCs were counted, and genomic DNA was extracted using the QIAamp DNA Blood Mini kit. Blood was collected by leukapheresis, and PBMCs were isolated by Ficoll-Histopaque density gradient centrifugation and then cryopreserved in liquid nitrogen vapor phase. The sample comes from a study of shared clonotypes between healthy human individuals (TCRdb year 2020). In the study overall: The cohort comprised a couple of women and a few men aged 18 to 49 years. To estimate repertoire size and how much clonotypes are shared between individuals, the study performed deep sequencing of blood TCR repertoires from a few healthy adults. Different laboratories and diverse techniques were used to prepare libraries and sequence TCR repertoires, to increase sequencing depth and limit assay-specific biases. Each donor's leukapheresis produced roughly between roughly 0.85 and 9 billion PBMCs. Overall study results and their limits: The genetic and exposure-history diversity represented was limited by the small number of donors. Only blood was sampled, and tissue TCR repertoires likely differ from those in blood. Based on pairwise subsampling, the degree of clonotype sharing among donors was expected to be affected by sequencing depth.

The CDR3, from cysteine to phenylalanine, totals 16 residues. Only CDR3 DNA is held: 48 bases, read in frame from base 1. V has 1 base trimmed and J has 1 base trimmed; junction bases matching no gene number 6. In the germline V gene, CDR1 corresponds to SNHLY and CDR2 to FYNNEI. TCR CDR3 regions were amplified from genomic DNA by multiplex PCR using the deep immunoSEQ assay. Genomic DNA extracted from each cell subset was distributed evenly over all wells of several immunoSEQ 96-well plates, and each plate served as one replicate. Each replicate PCR for unsorted PBMC received roughly 300 ng genomic DNA, equal to about 30,000 T cell genomes. Genomic DNA from unsorted PBMC was sequenced over ten immunoSEQ deep assay plates. Purified libraries were measured with a Qubit 3.0 fluorometer, size-checked on a Bioanalyzer 2100, and measured again with the KAPA Library Quantification kit. A separate single-read 150-cycle Illumina NextSeq 550 flow cell was used to sequence each immunoSEQ 96-well plate. Per the original workflow: Because the immunoSEQ output held only junctional sequences and lacked quality scores, the filtering could not match the filtering applied to full-length reads. Sequences were annotated with PyIR, a Python wrapper for IgBLAST v1.9, and V/J genes and CDR3 were assigned using IMGT germline references. Reads were filtered out if the reads had weak V/J assignments (E-value above 1e-6), no CDR3, stop codons, out-of-frame junctions, or ambiguous translated residues. V3J clonotypes were defined by identical inferred V gene, J gene, and CDR3 amino acid sequence. To compute the percentage overlap between repertoires, the number of shared unique clonotypes was divided by the size of the smaller repertoire. RTK rarefaction, the Chao1 estimator, and Recon v2.1 estimates of unobserved clonotypes were used to assess repertoire richness. What TCRdb holds here is the immuneACCESS table cut down to in-frame rearrangements. Part of the clones is not present; checked against another copy, under half of the missing clones reflect an unresolved V gene, and the others are unexplained. The V and J calls and the clone size are those of that table, but D and trimming were determined from the DNA. The sample table holds approximately 500,000 clones, of which more than 65% were seen once. The leading ten clones occupy under 15% of the sample.

In this chain, TRBV2 is recombined with TRBJ2-5; TRBD1 agrees with 7 junctional bases. This sequence was found in a woman in her forties in good health. Some clones in this sample may be carry-over from other donors' samples. Sample: PBMCs. The CDR3 is CASSEGTGFFQETQYF. The DNA sequence follows: TGTGCCAGCAGTGAAGGGACAGGTTTTTTCCAAGAGACCCAGTACTTC.